The 17 T cell receptor beta chains reported below all come from one sample, sequenced in a study of blood T cell repertoires in COVID-19. The data were produced by immunoSEQ multiplex PCR, yet TCRdb's version contains in-frame clones alone and is incomplete. The table includes tens of thousands of clones, over 70% detected once. Sequencing was carried out using peripheral blood. The receptors here all came from a man between 70 and 80 years old with acute or convalescent COVID-19.

The chain combines TRBV29-1 with TRBJ1-5; TRBD1 matches 7 bases. The CDR3 runs 14 residues. Unmatched junction bases numbered 7, after V lost 4 bases and J lost 4 bases. Germline V gives CDR1 SQVTM, CDR2 ANQGSEA. The CDR3 region is CSVAQGQENQPQHF. CDR3 nucleotide sequence: TGCAGCGTTGCTCAAGGACAGGAGAATCAGCCCCAGCATTTT.

The chain joins TRBV11-2 to TRBJ1-1; 7 nucleotides line up with TRBD1. The CDR3 is made up of 14 amino acids. Trimming at V came to 3 bases and at J to 2 bases, leaving 3 bases not matched to a gene. Germline CDR1 SGHAT, CDR2 FQNNGV. CDR3 bases: TGTGCCAGCAGCTTCGACAGGGTAAACACTGAAGCTTTCTTT. Protein: CASSFDRVNTEAFF.

This chain joins TRBV4-2 and TRBJ1-2, with a weak D call TRBD1 (6 bases). Germline CDR1 is LGHNA and CDR2 is YNFKEQ. V gave up 2 bases and J gave up 2 bases, with 18 bases separating them. The CDR3 sequence is 17 residues long. The DNA of the CDR3 is TGTGCCAGCAGCCAATCTCAGGCCGGGGGGGCCAACTATGGCTACACCTTC. This codes for CASSQSQAGGANYGYTF.

The chain is built from TRBV12-3 or TRBV12-4 and TRBJ1-1; unclear D gene. There are 13 residues in the CDR3. V was pared by 6 bases and J by 1 base, with 9 bases between. The CDR3 is CASRGGRNTEAFF. CDR3 DNA sequence: TGTGCCAGCAGGGGAGGGAGGAACACTGAAGCTTTCTTT.

The chain has TRBV7-3 and TRBJ2-7; TRBD1 matches at 8 bases. After removal of 5 bases from V and 2 bases from J, the junction contained 5 bases not matched to a gene. Germline CDR1 and CDR2: SGHTA and FQGTGA. The CDR3 sequence is 14 residues long. CDR3 sequence (DNA): TGTGCCAGCAGCCAACAGGGGGGAGCCTACGAGCAGTACTTC. Protein sequence: CASSQQGGAYEQYF.

J is TRBJ1-3 and V is TRBV10-1, with no clear D. Germline V gene sequence: CDR1 WNHNN, CDR2 SYGVQD (reference sequence). Trimming pared 3 bases from V and 0 bases from J, leaving 12 bases between. This CDR3 contains 16 residues. The CDR3 DNA follows: TGCGCCAGCAGTGAAGGGAGACGCGGCTCTGGAAACACCATATATTTT. It translates to CASSEGRRGSGNTIYF.

This chain links TRBV18 with TRBJ2-6; TRBD1 might be the D (5 bases). The germline gives CDR1 KGHSH, CDR2 LQKENI. The CDR3 totals 16 residues. The ends were cut back, 3 bases at V and 0 bases at J, with 9 bases in the middle. The CDR3 is CASSPFQGSGANVLTF. Written as DNA, the CDR3 is TGTGCCAGCTCACCTTTCCAGGGCTCTGGGGCCAACGTCCTGACTTTC.

This chain uses TRBV7-2 with TRBJ2-1; 10 nucleotides match TRBD2. With V trimmed by 9 bases and J by 8 bases, 7 bases remained unmatched. Germline lookup yields CDR1 SGHTA and CDR2 FQGNSA. The CDR3 extends over 13 amino acids. The CDR3 region has the DNA TGTGCCAGTCAGCGGGGGGGCCTCGATGAGCAGTTCTTC. Translating gives CASQRGGLDEQFF.

Within the sample, this clone is medium-sized. In nucleotides, the CDR3 is TGTGCCAGTAGTATAGAGCGGGGGCGGGTTCCCAACCCGAATCAGCCCCAGCATTTT. This gives the protein CASSIERGRVPNPNQPQHF. The V call is TRBV19, the J call TRBJ1-5, with D perhaps matching TRBD1 (6 bases). Germline V gene sequence: CDR1 LNHDA, CDR2 SQIVND (reference sequence). The CDR3 sequence is 19 residues long. Between the trimmed V and J ends, which lost 0 bases and 4 bases, there was a span of 22 bases. Based on the CDR3 plus reference TRBV19 and TRBJ1-5, the full variable domain is DGGITQSPKYLFRKEGQNVTLSCEQNLNHDAMYWYRQDPGQGLRLIYYSQIVNDFQKGDIAEGYSVSREKKESFPLTVTSAQKNPTAFYLCASSIERGRVPNPNQPQHFGDGTRLSIL.

V is TRBV5-5 and J is TRBJ1-1; no reliable D call. The germline V and J ends were trimmed by 2 bases and 4 bases, with 12 bases remaining between them. From germline, CDR1 is SGHKS and CDR2 YYEKEE (reference sequence). The CDR3 consists of 14 residues. In DNA form, the CDR3 reads TGTGCCAGCAGCTTCCAGGCGGGCGGCACTGAAGCTTTCTTT. Residues: CASSFQAGGTEAFF.

The chain combines TRBV7-2 with TRBJ2-3; D possibly corresponds to TRBD2 (5 bases). Trimming left V 4 bases short and J 6 bases short, with 17 bases between. CDR1 is SGHTA and CDR2 is FQGNSA in the germline V gene. The CDR3 sequence is 15 residues long. CDR3 amino acids: CASSSGTSMSDTQYF. The CDR3 DNA sequence: TGTGCCAGCAGCTCAGGCACTAGTATGTCGGATACGCAGTATTTT.

This clone has a handful of counts. The chain employs TRBV2 and TRBJ1-1; 7 nucleotides agree with TRBD1. Germline CDR1 is SNHLY and CDR2 is FYNNEI. The CDR3 covers 16 residues. Losses at the gene ends were 2 bases for V and 4 bases for J; bases not matched to a gene: 10. Here the CDR3 reads CASSESGWDRSTEAFF. The DNA of the CDR3 is TGTGCCAGCAGTGAATCGGGTTGGGACAGATCCACTGAAGCTTTCTTT.

CDR3: CASPPRPGLYEQYF. The CDR3 bases are TGTGCAAGTCCTCCCCGCCCAGGGCTGTACGAGCAGTACTTC. This rearrangement joins TRBV12-2 to TRBJ2-7; the table's D call, TRBD1, was not checked against the DNA. TRBV12-2 is listed as a pseudogene. The CDR3 covers 14 residues.

CDR3 DNA sequence: TGTGCCAGCAGTGAAACCCTCGCAGCCGGGGAGCTGTTTTTT. Translation: CASSETLAAGELFF. This chain connects TRBV2 to TRBJ2-2; D not certain. The CDR3 is 14 residues long. V was clipped by 2 bases and J by 6 bases, with 10 bases between them. Germline V gives CDR1 SNHLY, CDR2 FYNNEI.

This clone was observed a few times. This chain joins TRBV4-3 and TRBJ1-2; D gene unclear. Germline assignment: CDR1 LGHNA and CDR2 YSLEER. Trimming shortened V by 4 bases and J by 2 bases, and 11 bases separated the two germline ends. The CDR3 sequence is 14 residues long. The DNA for the CDR3 is TGCGCCAGCAGCCTAGACATGTCCAACTATGGCTACACCTTC. This gives the protein CASSLDMSNYGYTF.

In its sample, this clone was seen a few times. V usage is TRBV18 and J usage is TRBJ1-1; D unresolved. This CDR3 region has 14 residues. The V gene's germline CDR1 is KGHSH and CDR2 LQKENI. Trimming took off 3 bases at V and 1 base at J, with 9 bases between the two ends. CDR3 bases: TGTGCCAGCTCACCGCAGTTCCGGAACACTGAAGCTTTCTTT. Encoded protein: CASSPQFRNTEAFF. Full variable domain (missing parts from reference TRBV18 and TRBJ1-1): NAGVMQNPRHLVRRRGQEARLRCSPMKGHSHVYWYRQLPEEGLKFMVYLQKENIIDESGMPKERFSAEFPKEGPSILRIQQVVRGDSAAYFCASSPQFRNTEAFFGQGTRLTVV.

V usage is TRBV6-5 and J usage is TRBJ2-7; 8 nucleotides line up with TRBD1. This CDR3 is built from 13 residues. Germline V lookup: CDR1 MNHEY, CDR2 SVGAGI. J gave up 5 bases and V 5 bases, and 5 bases lay outside the gene matches. CDR3 DNA: TGTGCCAGCAGTCCGACAGGGGTCCACGAGCAGTACTTC. Protein: CASSPTGVHEQYF.